This TCR beta chain derives from a study of blood T cells in healthy people across ages (dated by TCRdb to the mid-2010s). Background for the entire study: In model experiments, template switching captured about one uniquely barcoded TCR beta cDNA molecule for every two T cells. Age-related changes in TCR beta repertoire diversity were measured in the study by deep sequencing normalized with unique cDNA molecular identifiers. The donors were split into four age groups: young (average about 16 years), middle-aged (roughly 39), aged (62) and long-lived (under 85). To avoid experimental bias, donors of different ages were spread randomly across the sequencing lanes. The study analyzed two additional independent replicas of 1 million unique cDNA reads from the same blood draw for two donors, one aged 18 to 30 and one aged 80 or older. Study-wide conclusions, independent of this receptor: Compared with the aged group, the long-lived group had more naive CD4+ T cells, fewer expanded clones and increased TCR diversity, a pattern suggesting age selection. Observed TCR beta diversity per million T cells fell roughly linearly with age, and a significant reduction was already apparent by age around 40. A strong correlation was found between observed TCR beta diversity and the percentage of naive T cells measured by flow cytometry. Estimates of total diversity from one million sequenced T cells were regarded as lower bounds and underestimates. Conclusive comparison of naive and antigen-experienced compartments was prevented by the profiling of bulk unsorted PBMCs. Because the CMV infection status of the donors was unknown, age-related changes in expanded clonotypes may potentially have been confounded.

Libraries came from 5' RACE. Reads for this sample came from an Illumina HiSeq 2500. The second PCR ran for roughly 6 to 11 cycles and used a J-beta primer mix along with a sample-barcoded 5' primer. Each TCR beta cDNA molecule received a unique molecular identifier from a template-switch 5' adaptor carrying 12 random nucleotides. Each sample yielded at least 2.5 million CDR3-containing paired-end reads. First-strand cDNA synthesis was performed from all RNA using the Mint cDNA synthesis kit, with priming by a TRBC-specific oligonucleotide. Following uracil-DNA glycosylase treatment, all cDNA underwent a first 18-cycle PCR with the universal primers M1SS and BC2_uni_R. Regarding the original processing steps: For normalization, 1 million high-quality reads, each with a distinct molecular identifier, were randomly selected from each sample. Reads sharing molecular identifiers were discarded rather than binned into consensus sequences. MiTCR, with a Q25 quality threshold and the strictest error-elimination algorithm, was used for CDR3 identification, clonotype clustering and error correction. A nonparametric unseen species model with Euler transformation was used to estimate a lower bound on total TCR beta diversity. TCRdb redid the processing of the public reads, applying fastp at Q25 and MiXCR, and retained in-frame beta chains. For every CDR3 protein sequence, its rows merge into one entry that carries the most common genes and DNA. The V and J calls were determined by TCRdb, not by the authors. In all, the sample holds 1.5 million to 2 million distinct CDR3 sequences, and approximately 28% of those were seen once. The ten largest clones represent over 7% of the sample.

The donors were about 40 Caucasian individuals from Russia, aged roughly 6 to 90 years, who were systemically healthy. Each donor gave approximately 9.4 milliliters of peripheral blood, drawn into EDTA-treated Vacutainer tubes. Ficoll-Paque density-gradient centrifugation was used to isolate PBMCs, with at least 6 million per sample. Total RNA was extracted from PBMCs with Trizol reagent, with at least 5.5 micrograms obtained per sample. For every donor, flow cytometry on a PBMC aliquot measured the percentage of naive CD45RAhigh/CD27high T cells. Notes on this clonotype: Its cognate antigen has yet to be identified. Base qualities are not recorded, but no much larger clone differs from it by a single base.

There are 14 amino acids in the CDR3, from cysteine to phenylalanine inclusive. CDR3 DNA only is kept here, 42 bases in frame from base 1. From a lookup of the germline V gene (reference sequence), CDR1 and CDR2 are DFQATT and SNEGSKA. Trimming removed 6 bases from V and 7 bases from J, leaving 16 bases between the germline ends. The source material was blood. The source of this sequence is a woman between 25 and 40 years old in good health. This sequence uses TRBV20-1 and TRBJ1-6, and the D gene may be TRBD1, 6 bases matching. The nucleotide sequence is given as TGCAGTGCCCCCGCCCTGGGGGCCAATTCACCCCTCCACTTT. This codes for CSAPALGANSPLHF.